The rows below give T cell receptor beta chains drawn from one sample of a study of cytomegalovirus exposure and HLA in healthy donors. Assay used: immunoSEQ multiplex PCR; TCRdb lists only in-frame clones, some missing. The table includes about 170,000 clones, over 80% detected once. The specimen sequenced was PBMCs. These receptors originate from a male donor in good health and CMV-seronegative. Each CDR3 is given with its conserved first and last residue. Fields, in order: clone size, J gene, V gene, D gene, CDR3 protein, CDR3 DNA. D genes are given only for firm matches. Clone size is shown for a subset of rows, as once, few, many or a class of expanded clone.

NA	TRBJ2-5	TRBV6-5	NA	CASVQGLGETQYF	TGTGCCAGTGTACAGGGCCTAGGGGAGACCCAGTACTTC
NA	TRBJ1-6	TRBV19	TRBD1	CASSIQGQTNSPLHF	TGTGCCAGTAGTATACAGGGACAGACTAATTCACCCCTCCACTTT
NA	TRBJ1-1	TRBV19	TRBD1	CASRRKDQGAAEAFF	TGTGCCAGTAGGAGAAAAGATCAGGGGGCTGCTGAAGCTTTCTTT
once	TRBJ2-3	TRBV9	NA	CASSVGLASDTQYF	TGTGCCAGCAGCGTAGGGCTAGCCTCAGATACGCAGTATTTT
NA	TRBJ1-2	TRBV2	NA	CASTEQRGNYGYTF	TGTGCCAGCACGGAGCAGAGGGGGAACTATGGCTACACCTTC
NA	TRBJ2-7	TRBV15	TRBD1	CATSRDVTQGALPYEQYF	TGTGCCACCAGCAGAGATGTTACCCAGGGGGCGCTTCCCTACGAGCAGTACTTC
once	TRBJ1-2	TRBV19	TRBD1	CASSRIRDRNFFNYGYTF	TGTGCCAGTAGCCGAATCCGGGACAGGAACTTCTTTAACTATGGCTACACCTTC
NA	TRBJ2-3	TRBV7-9	NA	CASSSPPKDTQYF	TGTGCCAGCAGCTCCCCCCCCAAAGATACGCAGTATTTT
NA	TRBJ1-2	TRBV6-1	TRBD1	CATLRDREVGGYTF	TGTGCCACCCTAAGGGACAGGGAAGTCGGCGGCTACACCTTC
NA	TRBJ2-5	TRBV7-6	TRBD1	CASSPRGDRGYQETQYF	TGTGCCAGCAGCCCCCGCGGGGACAGGGGGTACCAAGAGACCCAGTACTTC
NA	TRBJ1-2	TRBV6-1	NA	CASSATYTGSYGYTF	TGTGCCAGCAGTGCAACGTATACAGGTTCCTATGGCTACACCTTC
NA	TRBJ2-7	TRBV25-1	NA	CASSRSLEQYF	TGTGCCAGCAGTCGGAGCCTCGAGCAGTACTTC
NA	TRBJ2-7	TRBV11-2	TRBD2	CASSLDHGGAYEQYF	TGTGCCAGCAGCTTAGATCATGGGGGGGCCTACGAGCAGTACTTC
NA	TRBJ1-1	TRBV5-1	TRBD1	CASSLAPRRGYIGTEAFF	TGCGCCAGCAGCTTGGCTCCGCGCAGGGGGTATATTGGGACTGAAGCTTTCTTT
NA	TRBJ2-7	TRBV30	NA	CAWSGQGNYEQYF	TGTGCCTGGAGTGGTCAGGGGAACTACGAGCAGTACTTC
NA	TRBJ2-7	TRBV5-4	TRBD2	CASSSGVSEQYF	TGTGCCTCCAGTAGCGGGGTGAGCGAGCAGTACTTC
NA	TRBJ1-6	TRBV18	NA	CASSPVSRTSGSPLHF	TGTGCCAGCTCACCAGTGTCCCGGACTTCAGGTTCACCCCTCCACTTT